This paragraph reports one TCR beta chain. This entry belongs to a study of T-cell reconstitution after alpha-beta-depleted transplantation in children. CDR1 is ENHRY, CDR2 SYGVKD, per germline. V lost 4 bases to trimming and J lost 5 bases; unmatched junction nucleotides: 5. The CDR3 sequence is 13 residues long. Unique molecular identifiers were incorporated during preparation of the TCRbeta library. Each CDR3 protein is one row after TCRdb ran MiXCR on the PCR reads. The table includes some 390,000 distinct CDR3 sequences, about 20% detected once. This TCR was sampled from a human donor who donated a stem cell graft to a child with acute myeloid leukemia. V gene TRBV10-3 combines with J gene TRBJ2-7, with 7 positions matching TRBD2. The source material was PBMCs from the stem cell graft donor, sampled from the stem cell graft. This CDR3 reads CAISGPSGDEQYF. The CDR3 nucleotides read TGTGCCATCAGTGGCCCAAGCGGGGACGAGCAGTACTTC.